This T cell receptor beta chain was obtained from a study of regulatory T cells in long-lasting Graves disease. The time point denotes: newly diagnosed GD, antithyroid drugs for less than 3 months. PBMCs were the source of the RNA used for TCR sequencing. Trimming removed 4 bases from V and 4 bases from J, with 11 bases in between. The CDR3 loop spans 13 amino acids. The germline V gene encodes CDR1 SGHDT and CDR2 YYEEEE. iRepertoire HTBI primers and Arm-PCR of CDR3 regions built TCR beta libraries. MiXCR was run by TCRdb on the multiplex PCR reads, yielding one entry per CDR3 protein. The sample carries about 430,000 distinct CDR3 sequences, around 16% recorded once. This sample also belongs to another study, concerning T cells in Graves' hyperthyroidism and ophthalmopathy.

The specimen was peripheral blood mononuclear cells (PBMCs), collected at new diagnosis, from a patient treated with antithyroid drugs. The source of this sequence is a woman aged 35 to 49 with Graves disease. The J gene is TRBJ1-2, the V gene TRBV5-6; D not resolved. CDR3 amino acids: CASSPLAGYGYTF. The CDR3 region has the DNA TGTGCCAGCAGCCCTCTGGCGGGCTATGGCTACACCTTC.